Listed below are T cell receptor beta chains from one sample, sequenced in a study of blood T cells in healthy people across ages. From the 5' RACE reads, TCRdb called clonotypes with MiXCR, one entry per CDR3 protein. The table records some 1 million distinct CDR3 sequences, more than 40% of them present only once. Source material: blood. The source of these receptors is a woman aged 60-75 years in good health. Both conserved end residues are part of each CDR3. A D gene is named only where the DNA matches it firmly. Clone size is stated in some rows and not others, as once, few, many or a class when expanded.

clone size	J gene	V gene	D gene	CDR3 length	CDR3 protein	CDR3 DNA
.	TRBJ2-1	TRBV10-1	TRBD2	19	CASSDQREGLNRGKNEQFF	TGCGCTAGCAGTGACCAGCGGGAGGGCCTTAACAGGGGGAAGAATGAGCAGTTCTTC
.	TRBJ2-1	TRBV7-9	TRBD2	16	CASSGTSGNLYNEQFF	TGTGCCAGCAGCGGGACTAGCGGGAATCTCTACAATGAGCAGTTCTTC
few	TRBJ2-3	TRBV4-1	TRBD2	16	CASRPGLARSTDTQYF	TGCGCCAGCAGACCGGGACTAGCGCGTAGCACAGATACGCAGTATTTT
few	TRBJ2-4	TRBV15	.	15	CATSPSGSVINIQYF	TGTGCCACCAGTCCCTCCGGGTCAGTAATAAACATTCAGTACTTC
.	TRBJ1-4	TRBV27	.	15	CASRRGGATNEKLFF	TGTGCCAGCAGGAGGGGAGGAGCAACTAATGAAAAACTGTTTTTT
.	TRBJ1-1	TRBV10-3	.	13	CAIRGRFGTEAFF	TGTGCCATCAGGGGCAGGTTTGGCACTGAAGCTTTCTTT
many	TRBJ2-7	TRBV6-5	TRBD2	15	CASSYTTSGRREQYF	TGTGCCAGCAGTTACACGACTAGCGGGAGGAGAGAACAGTACTTC
few	TRBJ2-5	TRBV12-3/TRBV12-4	TRBD2	18	CASSLARWGLAEGETQYF	TGTGCCAGCAGTTTAGCGAGGTGGGGACTAGCGGAAGGGGAGACCCAGTACTTC
.	TRBJ2-7	TRBV7-6	.	16	CASRERVGQGDYEQYF	TGTGCCAGCAGGGAACGAGTTGGGCAGGGCGACTACGAGCAGTACTTC
few	TRBJ2-1	TRBV7-9	TRBD2	16	CASSPVTSGSINEQFF	TGTGCCAGCAGCCCAGTGACTAGCGGGAGTATCAATGAGCAGTTCTTC
many	TRBJ1-1	TRBV10-3	.	13	CAISESEGTEAFF	TGTGCCATCAGTGAGTCGGAGGGGACTGAAGCTTTCTTT
few	TRBJ2-7	TRBV20-1	.	11	CSARDHREQYF	TGCAGTGCTAGGGACCACCGCGAGCAGTACTTC
few	TRBJ2-2	TRBV7-8	TRBD2	15	CAILAGPQNTGELFF	TGTGCGATTTTAGCGGGGCCCCAGAACACCGGGGAGCTGTTTTTT
.	TRBJ1-2	TRBV5-1	TRBD1	16	CASSPDSDRGFHGYTF	TGCGCCAGCAGCCCCGACTCGGACAGGGGGTTCCATGGCTACACCTTC
.	TRBJ2-7	TRBV20-1	.	12	CVVAGTDYEQYF	TGCGTTGTGGCGGGGACAGACTACGAGCAGTACTTC
.	TRBJ2-1	TRBV12-3/TRBV12-4	TRBD1	16	CASSFRTGATQETQFF	TGTGCCAGCAGTTTTAGGACAGGGGCGACCCAAGAGACCCAGTTCTTC
once	TRBJ1-6	TRBV11-3	.	14	CASSSQGGDSPLHF	TGTGCCAGCAGCTCACAGGGTGGCGATTCACCCCTCCACTTT
.	TRBJ2-2	TRBV7-3	TRBD2	16	CASSFSGGLDTGELFF	TGTGCCAGCAGCTTTTCGGGAGGGTTGGACACCGGGGAGCTGTTTTTT
.	TRBJ1-2	TRBV15	TRBD1	14	CATSRRQGADGYTF	TGTGCCACCAGCCGGAGACAGGGGGCGGATGGCTACACCTTC
.	TRBJ1-6	TRBV20-1	.	14	CSAPGVGDNSPLHF	TGCAGTGCCCCCGGTGTCGGAGATAATTCACCCCTCCACTTT
.	TRBJ2-3	TRBV24-1	.	13	CATSDLGGDTQYF	TGTGCCACCAGTGATTTAGGCGGAGATACGCAGTATTTT
.	TRBJ2-1	TRBV24-1	TRBD2	18	CATSDSPWASGVYNEQFF	TGTGCCACCAGTGATTCCCCCTGGGCCAGCGGGGTATACAATGAGCAGTTCTTC
.	TRBJ2-7	TRBV11-3	.	14	CASSQGGAAYEQYF	TGTGCCAGCAGCCAGGGGGGGGCAGCCTACGAGCAGTACTTC
.	TRBJ2-1	TRBV7-2	.	16	CASSLGRLSSYNEQFF	TGTGCCAGCAGCTTAGGTAGACTGAGCTCCTACAATGAGCAGTTCTTC
.	TRBJ2-1	TRBV7-3	TRBD2	18	CASSLTRASGSSYNEQFF	TGTGCCAGCAGCTTAACCAGGGCTAGCGGGAGTTCCTACAATGAGCAGTTCTTC
.	TRBJ2-1	TRBV20-1	TRBD1	13	CSADRGTRNEQFF	TGCAGTGCCGACAGGGGTACGCGGAATGAGCAGTTCTTC
.	TRBJ2-3	TRBV5-1	.	14	CASRPEPSADTQYF	TGCGCCAGCAGGCCCGAACCATCGGCAGATACGCAGTATTTT
few	TRBJ2-1	TRBV6-7	TRBD2	15	CASNRTSGRFNEQFF	TGTGCCAGCAACCGAACTAGCGGGAGGTTCAATGAGCAGTTCTTC
.	TRBJ2-3	TRBV20-1	TRBD2	18	CSANPGLAARKGTDTQYF	TGCAGTGCGAATCCGGGACTAGCAGCTAGAAAGGGCACAGATACGCAGTATTTT
.	TRBJ2-1	TRBV5-5	.	14	CASSARGSYNEQFF	TGTGCCAGCAGCGCTCGGGGATCCTACAATGAGCAGTTCTTC
.	TRBJ2-7	TRBV20-1	TRBD1	16	CSARDRGTGVTYEQYF	TGCAGTGCTAGAGATCGGGGGACAGGGGTTACCTACGAGCAGTACTTC
.	TRBJ1-1	TRBV7-9	TRBD1	16	CASSSRRDSGGTEAFF	TGTGCCAGCAGCTCCCGACGGGACAGCGGGGGCACTGAAGCTTTCTTT
.	TRBJ2-7	TRBV7-6	.	14	CASSFGPDSYEQYF	TGTGCCAGCAGCTTCGGACCGGATTCCTACGAGCAGTACTTC
.	TRBJ1-5	TRBV7-2	TRBD1	15	CANSLGGTGGRPQHF	TGTGCCAACAGCTTAGGGGGGACAGGGGGCCGGCCCCAGCATTTT
few	TRBJ1-4	TRBV20-1	TRBD1	13	CSASQGGREKLFF	TGCAGTGCCAGCCAGGGGGGACGTGAAAAACTGTTTTTT
.	TRBJ2-7	TRBV27	TRBD2	14	CASRAGPSFYEQYF	TGTGCCAGCAGAGCGGGACCTAGCTTCTACGAGCAGTACTTC
few	TRBJ1-2	TRBV2	.	12	CALVQGRDGYTF	TGTGCACTTGTACAGGGCAGGGATGGCTACACCTTC
.	TRBJ2-7	TRBV29-1	TRBD2	14	CSVEVAGPSYEQYF	TGCAGCGTTGAAGTAGCGGGACCCTCCTACGAGCAGTACTTC
.	TRBJ2-7	TRBV4-1	TRBD2	14	CASSGTSANYEQYF	TGCGCCAGCAGCGGTACTAGCGCGAACTACGAGCAGTACTTC
.	TRBJ2-7	TRBV7-6	.	13	CASGKIPEGEQYF	TGTGCCAGCGGTAAGATTCCAGAGGGCGAGCAGTACTTC
few	TRBJ2-1	TRBV7-3	TRBD2	18	CASSNRAGEGPSYNEQFF	TGTGCCAGCAGCAACCGGGCGGGGGAGGGGCCGTCCTACAATGAGCAGTTCTTC
.	TRBJ2-5	TRBV2	TRBD1	15	CASFGGQASGGTQYF	TGTGCCAGCTTTGGGGGACAGGCCTCCGGCGGGACCCAGTACTTC
.	TRBJ2-7	TRBV20-1	.	11	CSASPSYEQYF	TGCAGTGCTAGCCCCAGCTACGAGCAGTACTTC
many	TRBJ2-1	TRBV12-5	.	15	CASGLETGRYNEQFF	TGTGCTAGTGGTCTTGAAACGGGCCGCTACAATGAGCAGTTCTTC
.	TRBJ2-3	TRBV4-1	.	16	CASSQVWGLTGDTQYF	TGCGCCAGCAGCCAAGTTTGGGGCCTCACGGGAGATACGCAGTATTTT
.	TRBJ2-1	TRBV5-5	TRBD1	15	CASSRQGDMFDEQFF	TGTGCCAGCAGCCGACAGGGAGACATGTTCGATGAGCAGTTCTTC
.	TRBJ2-4	TRBV7-9	.	16	CASSANMARTENIQYF	TGTGCCAGCAGCGCCAACATGGCCAGAACCGAAAACATTCAGTACTTC
few	TRBJ1-6	TRBV12-3/TRBV12-4	.	12	CASSFSHPPLHF	TGTGCCAGCAGCTTCTCCCACCCACCCCTCCACTTT
few	TRBJ2-7	TRBV7-2	TRBD1	15	CASSFGQGAPYEQYF	TGTGCCAGCAGCTTTGGACAGGGGGCACCCTACGAGCAGTACTTC
many	TRBJ2-3	TRBV15	.	14	CATSREYQTDTQYF	TGTGCCACCAGCAGAGAGTACCAGACAGATACGCAGTATTTT
.	TRBJ1-1	TRBV12-3/TRBV12-4	.	15	CASSANRAGDTEAFF	TGTGCCAGCAGTGCCAACAGGGCAGGGGACACTGAAGCTTTCTTT